The sequence of this T cell receptor beta chain was determined in a study of cytomegalovirus exposure and HLA in healthy donors. In the PCR, 60 Vbeta and 13 Jbeta primers were used. The data were produced by immunoSEQ multiplex PCR, yet TCRdb's version contains in-frame clones alone and is incomplete. The sample has over 80,000 clones, approximately 72% seen once; the top ten hold about 3.5%. In the case of this clone: Antigen specificity is unknown.

In germline, CDR1 is SEHNR, CDR2 FQNEAQ (reference sequence). After removal of 3 bases from V and 5 bases from J, the junction contained 5 bases not matched to a gene. This CDR3 has 15 amino acids. Overall study results and limits: The listing of roughly 160 TCR beta chains classed them as cytomegalovirus-associated. The authors considered a cluster of highly shared sequence variants likely to be a sequencing artifact.

V usage is TRBV7-9 and J usage is TRBJ2-1; 9 nucleotides agree with TRBD1. This TCR was recovered from a woman aged 40 to 50 in good health and CMV-seronegative. Sample: PBMCs. CDR3 sequence (DNA): TGTGCCAGCAGCTTCCCGGGACAGGGAAACAATGAGCAGTTCTTC. It specifies CASSFPGQGNNEQFF.